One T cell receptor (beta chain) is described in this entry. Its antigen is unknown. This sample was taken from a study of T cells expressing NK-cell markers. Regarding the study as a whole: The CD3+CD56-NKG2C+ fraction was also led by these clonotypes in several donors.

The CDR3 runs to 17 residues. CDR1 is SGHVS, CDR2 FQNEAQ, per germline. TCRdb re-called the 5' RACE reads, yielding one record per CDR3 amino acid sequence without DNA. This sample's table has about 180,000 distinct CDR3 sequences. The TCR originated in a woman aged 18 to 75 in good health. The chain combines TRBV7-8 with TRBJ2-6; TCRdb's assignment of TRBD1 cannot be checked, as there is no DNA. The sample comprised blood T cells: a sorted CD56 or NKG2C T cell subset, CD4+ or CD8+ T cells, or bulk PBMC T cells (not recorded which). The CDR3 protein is CASTIHPRGAGANVLTF.